Listed here is a single T cell receptor beta chain. It was with 60 Vbeta and 13 Jbeta primers that the PCR ran. Assay used: immunoSEQ multiplex PCR; TCRdb lists only in-frame clones, some missing. Here the sample spans over 110,000 clones, roughly 76% being singletons. The data were taken from a study of cytomegalovirus exposure and HLA in healthy donors. V dropped 3 bases and J dropped 6; count of bases not matched to a gene: 2. The CDR3 extends over 14 amino acids. The germline V gene has CDR1 SGHVS and CDR2 FQNEAQ. Sequencing was carried out using PBMCs. The V and J genes are TRBV7-8 and TRBJ1-4, with TRBD1 matching over 9 bases. This TCR came from a woman aged 40 to 50 in good health and CMV-seronegative. This chain's CDR3 is CASSLGQGHEKLFF. DNA of the CDR3: TGTGCCAGCAGCTTGGGACAGGGACATGAAAAACTGTTTTTT.